Described below is a single TCR beta chain sequence and its context. The sample is drawn from a study of blood T cell repertoires in COVID-19. Looked up from germline, CDR1 is SGHTA and CDR2 is FQGNSA. V lost 5 bases to trimming and J lost 0 bases, with 13 bases between them. This CDR3 has 15 amino acids. Authors' methods: Estimates of nucleated cell counts were drawn from the amplification of reference gene primers. Method: immunoSEQ multiplex PCR; TCRdb's copy keeps in-frame clones and lacks some. That table furnishes V, J and clone size, whereas the DNA furnished D and trimming. Among 150,000 to 200,000 clones listed, 65% to 90% were seen once.

Input material: peripheral blood. The TCR originated in a man aged 50 or older with active or convalescent COVID-19. This chain links TRBV7-2 with TRBJ1-1; perhaps TRBD1 as D (5 bases). CDR3 protein: CASSPQTGLNTEAFF. CDR3 nucleotides: TGTGCCAGCAGCCCCCAAACAGGATTGAACACTGAAGCTTTCTTT.